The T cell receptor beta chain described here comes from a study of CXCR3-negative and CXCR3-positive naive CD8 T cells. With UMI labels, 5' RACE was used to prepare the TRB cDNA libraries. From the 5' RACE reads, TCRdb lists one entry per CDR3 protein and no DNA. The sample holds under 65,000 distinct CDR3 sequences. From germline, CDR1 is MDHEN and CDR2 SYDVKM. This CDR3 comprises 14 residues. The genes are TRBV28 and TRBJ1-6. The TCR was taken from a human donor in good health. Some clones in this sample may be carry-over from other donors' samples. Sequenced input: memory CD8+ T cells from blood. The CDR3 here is CASSLAAENSPLHF.